Detailed here is one T cell receptor (beta chain). Its antigen is as yet unknown. Blood specimens came from baseline, cycle 4 day 1, and cycle 7 day 1. This entry is derived from a study of OX40 agonist ivuxolimab in advanced cancers. Background on the study: Clinicians treated patients with ivuxolimab, an agonistic anti-OX40 (CD134) antibody. Antecedent anti-PD-1, anti-PD-L1 or anti-CTLA-4 therapy was permissible, with under 50% having received some. The study, taken as a whole, reports: Dosing at 0.1 to 3.0 mg/kg was accompanied by clonal expansion of CD4+ and CD8+ blood T cells by week 6.

The CDR3 extends over 14 amino acids. TCRdb's copy holds only in-frame clones and misses some; the assay was immunoSEQ multiplex PCR. Of about 91,000 clones listed, roughly 84% are singletons. This TCR came from an adult with an advanced solid tumor such as melanoma, head and neck, liver or kidney cancer. V usage is TRBV21-1 and J usage is TRBJ2-7; the table's D gene call, TRBD2, was not cross checked with the DNA. TRBV21-1 is annotated as a pseudogene. The material sequenced was CD4+ or CD8+ T cells sorted from blood, taken in a trial of the OX40 agonist ivuxolimab. As DNA, the CDR3 is TGTGCCAGCAGGCCAGGGACTCGCTCCTACGAGCAGTACTTC. Amino acid sequence: CASRPGTRSYEQYF.